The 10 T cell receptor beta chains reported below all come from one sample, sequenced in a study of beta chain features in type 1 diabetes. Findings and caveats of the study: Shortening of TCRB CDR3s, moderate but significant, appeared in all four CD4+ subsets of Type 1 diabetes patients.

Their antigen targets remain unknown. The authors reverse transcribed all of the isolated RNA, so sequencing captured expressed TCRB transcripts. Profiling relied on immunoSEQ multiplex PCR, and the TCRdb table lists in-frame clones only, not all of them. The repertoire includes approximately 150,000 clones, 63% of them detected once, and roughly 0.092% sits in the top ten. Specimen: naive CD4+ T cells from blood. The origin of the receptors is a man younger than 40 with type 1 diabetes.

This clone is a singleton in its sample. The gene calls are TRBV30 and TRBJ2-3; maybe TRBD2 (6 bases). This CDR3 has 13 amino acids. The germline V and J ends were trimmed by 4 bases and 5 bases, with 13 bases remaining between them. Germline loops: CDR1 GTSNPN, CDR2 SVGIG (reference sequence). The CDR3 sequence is CAWIADHRDTQYF. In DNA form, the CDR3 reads TGTGCCTGGATAGCGGACCACCGAGATACGCAGTATTTT.

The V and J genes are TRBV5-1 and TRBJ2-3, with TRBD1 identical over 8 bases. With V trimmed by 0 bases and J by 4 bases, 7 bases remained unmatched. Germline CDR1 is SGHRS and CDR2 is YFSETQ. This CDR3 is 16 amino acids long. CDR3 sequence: CASSLVAGGSPDTQYF. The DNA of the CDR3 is TGCGCCAGCAGCTTGGTGGCAGGGGGCTCACCAGATACGCAGTATTTT.

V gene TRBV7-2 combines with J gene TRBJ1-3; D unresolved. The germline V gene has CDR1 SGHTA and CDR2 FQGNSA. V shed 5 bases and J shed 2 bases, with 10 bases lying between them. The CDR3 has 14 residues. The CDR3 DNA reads TGTGCCAGCAGCGGGGAGTGGGCTGGAAACACCATATATTTT. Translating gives CASSGEWAGNTIYF. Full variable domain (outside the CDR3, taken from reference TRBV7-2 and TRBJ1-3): GAGVSQSPSNKVTEKGKDVELRCDPISGHTALYWYRQSLGQGLEFLIYFQGNSAPDKSGLPSDRFSAERTGGSVSTLTIQRTQQEDSAVYLCASSGEWAGNTIYFGEGSWLTVV.

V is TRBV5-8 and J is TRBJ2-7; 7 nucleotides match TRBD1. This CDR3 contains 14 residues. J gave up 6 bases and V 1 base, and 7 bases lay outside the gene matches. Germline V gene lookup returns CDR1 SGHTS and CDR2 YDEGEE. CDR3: CASSLRGTASEQYF. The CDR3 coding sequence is TGTGCCAGCAGCTTGAGGGGGACAGCCTCCGAGCAGTACTTC. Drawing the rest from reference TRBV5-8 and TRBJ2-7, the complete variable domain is EAGVTQSPTHLIKTRGQQATLRCSPISGHTSVYWYQQALGLGLQFLLWYDEGEERNRGNFPPRFSGRQFPNYSSELNVNALELEDSALYLCASSLRGTASEQYFGPGTRLTVT.

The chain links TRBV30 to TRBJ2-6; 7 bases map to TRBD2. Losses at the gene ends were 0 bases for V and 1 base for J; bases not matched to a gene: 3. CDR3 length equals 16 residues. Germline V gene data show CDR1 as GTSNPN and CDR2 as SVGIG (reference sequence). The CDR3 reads CAWSVGAGSGANVLTF. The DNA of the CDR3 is TGTGCCTGGAGTGTAGGAGCGGGATCTGGGGCCAACGTCCTGACTTTC. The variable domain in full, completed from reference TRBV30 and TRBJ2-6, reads SQTIHQWPATLVQPVGSPLSLECTVEGTSNPNLYWYRQAAGRGLQLLFYSVGIGQISSEVPQNLSASRPQDRQFILSSKKLLLSDSGFYLCAWSVGAGSGANVLTFGAGSRLTVL.

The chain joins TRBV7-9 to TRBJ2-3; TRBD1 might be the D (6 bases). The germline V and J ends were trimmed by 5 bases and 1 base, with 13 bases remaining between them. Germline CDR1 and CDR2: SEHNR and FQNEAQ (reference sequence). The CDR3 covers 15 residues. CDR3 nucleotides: TGTGCCAGCAGCCCCGGACAGATAGGCACAGATACGCAGTATTTT. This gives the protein CASSPGQIGTDTQYF.

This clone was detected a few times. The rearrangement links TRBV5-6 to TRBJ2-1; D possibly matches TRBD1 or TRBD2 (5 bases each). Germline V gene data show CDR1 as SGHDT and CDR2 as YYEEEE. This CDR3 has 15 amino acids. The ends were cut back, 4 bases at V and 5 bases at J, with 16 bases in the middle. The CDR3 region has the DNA TGTGCCAGCAGCGGCAGCGGACTGGGGCACAATGAGCAGTTCTTC. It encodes CASSGSGLGHNEQFF.

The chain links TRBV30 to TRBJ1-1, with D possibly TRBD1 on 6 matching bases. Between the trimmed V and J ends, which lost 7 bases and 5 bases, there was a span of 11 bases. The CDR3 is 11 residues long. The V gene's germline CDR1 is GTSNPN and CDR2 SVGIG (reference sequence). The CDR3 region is CASRGQTEAFF. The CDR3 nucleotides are TGTGCCTCCAGAGGACAGACTGAAGCTTTCTTT.

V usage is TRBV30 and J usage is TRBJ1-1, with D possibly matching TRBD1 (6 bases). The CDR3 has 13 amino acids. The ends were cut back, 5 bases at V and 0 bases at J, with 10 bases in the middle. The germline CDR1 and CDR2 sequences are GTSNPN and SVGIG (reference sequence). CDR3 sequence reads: CAWVRGMNTEAFF. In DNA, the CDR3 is TGTGCCTGGGTAAGGGGGATGAACACTGAAGCTTTCTTT.

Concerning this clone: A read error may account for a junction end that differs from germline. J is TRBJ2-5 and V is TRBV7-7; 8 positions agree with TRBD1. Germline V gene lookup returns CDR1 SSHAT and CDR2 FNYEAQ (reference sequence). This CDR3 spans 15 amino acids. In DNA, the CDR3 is TGTGCTAGCAGCTTAGCCCCGACAGGGGAAGAGACCCAGTACTTC. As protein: CASSLAPTGEETQYF.